This paragraph reports one T cell receptor beta chain. Generated by immunoSEQ multiplex PCR, the TCRdb table keeps only in-frame clones and is missing some. The data show some 80,000 clones, with around 89% seen just once and more than 0.8% held by the top ten. The record originates from a study of T cell changes during pregnancy in multiple sclerosis. The material sequenced was peripheral blood, taken in the first trimester of pregnancy. This TCR derives from a female donor in good health, enrolled as a control in a pregnancy study.

CDR3 sequence: CASSIRGGTYNEQFF. The CDR3 DNA follows: TGTGCCAGTAGTATCCGGGGGGGGACCTACAATGAGCAGTTCTTC. The chain couples TRBV19 to TRBJ2-1; 8 positions agree with TRBD2. The V and J ends lost 3 bases and 2 bases, in that order; junction bases with no gene match: 3. Germline V gene lookup returns CDR1 LNHDA and CDR2 SQIVND (reference sequence). The CDR3 covers 15 residues.